The rows below give T cell receptor beta chains drawn from one sample of a study of blood T cell repertoires in COVID-19. Repertoires were generated with immunoSEQ multiplex PCR, while TCRdb's copy carries only in-frame clones and drops some. The sample lists tens of thousands of clones, less than 90% seen once, with under 20% in the top ten. The sequencing input was peripheral blood. The origin of the receptors is a woman older than 75 with acute or convalescent COVID-19. The CDR3 runs from the conserved cysteine through the conserved F or W. A D gene is named only where the DNA matches it firmly. The listing skips clone size in some rows; elsewhere it reads once, few, many or a size class.

J: TRBJ1-5; V: TRBV11-2; size: -; D: -; DNA: TGTGCCAGCAGCACTCAGGGTTTCAATCAGCCCCAGCATTTT; CDR3: CASSTQGFNQPQHF
J: TRBJ2-7; V: TRBV19; size: -; D: -; DNA: TGTGCCAGTAGTATCCCCGGAGTATACGAGCAGTACTTC; CDR3: CASSIPGVYEQYF
J: TRBJ1-5; V: TRBV19; size: -; D: -; DNA: TGTGCCAGTAGTATAGAGAGCTTCAATCAGCCCCAGCATTTT; CDR3: CASSIESFNQPQHF
J: TRBJ1-4; V: TRBV9; size: -; D: TRBD1; DNA: TGTGCCAGCAGCAGGGACAGGGTTAATGAAAAACTGTTTTTT; CDR3: CASSRDRVNEKLFF
J: TRBJ1-2; V: TRBV5-6; size: -; D: TRBD1; DNA: TGTGCCAGCAGTCGCCTGGACAGGGGTAGCATGCACACCTTC; CDR3: CASSRLDRGSMHTF
J: TRBJ1-2; V: TRBV11-2; size: -; D: -; DNA: TGTGCCAGCAGCTTAGAAACTGCGGCTAATGGCTACACCTTC; CDR3: CASSLETAANGYTF
J: TRBJ2-5; V: TRBV5-1; size: -; D: TRBD1; DNA: TGCGCCAGCAGCTCAGACAGGGCGGTACAAGAGACCCAGTACTTC; CDR3: CASSSDRAVQETQYF
J: TRBJ2-2; V: TRBV4-1; size: -; D: -; DNA: TGCGCCAGCAGCCACCCTAAACAGAAGTACACCGGGGAGCTGTTTTTT; CDR3: CASSHPKQKYTGELFF
J: TRBJ2-7; V: TRBV7-8; size: -; D: -; DNA: TGTGCCAGCAGCTTCCCGGGGAGCTCCTACGAGCAGTACTTC; CDR3: CASSFPGSSYEQYF
J: TRBJ1-2; V: TRBV11-2; size: -; D: -; DNA: TGTGCCAGCAGCTTATCGGGTGGTCGAGCTAACTATGGCTACACCTTC; CDR3: CASSLSGGRANYGYTF
J: TRBJ1-5; V: TRBV4-2; size: -; D: -; DNA: TGTGCCAGCAGCCAAGATTCCGGGTATCAGCCCCAGCATTTT; CDR3: CASSQDSGYQPQHF
J: TRBJ2-1; V: TRBV7-2; size: once; D: -; DNA: TGTGCCAGCAGCTTAAGGGGCGGCGGGCAGGGGACAATTAATGAGCAGTTCTTC; CDR3: CASSLRGGGQGTINEQFF
J: TRBJ2-3; V: TRBV5-1; size: -; D: TRBD1; DNA: TGCGCCAGCAGCTTAGGGGACAGGGCTAGCACAGATACGCAGTATTTT; CDR3: CASSLGDRASTDTQYF